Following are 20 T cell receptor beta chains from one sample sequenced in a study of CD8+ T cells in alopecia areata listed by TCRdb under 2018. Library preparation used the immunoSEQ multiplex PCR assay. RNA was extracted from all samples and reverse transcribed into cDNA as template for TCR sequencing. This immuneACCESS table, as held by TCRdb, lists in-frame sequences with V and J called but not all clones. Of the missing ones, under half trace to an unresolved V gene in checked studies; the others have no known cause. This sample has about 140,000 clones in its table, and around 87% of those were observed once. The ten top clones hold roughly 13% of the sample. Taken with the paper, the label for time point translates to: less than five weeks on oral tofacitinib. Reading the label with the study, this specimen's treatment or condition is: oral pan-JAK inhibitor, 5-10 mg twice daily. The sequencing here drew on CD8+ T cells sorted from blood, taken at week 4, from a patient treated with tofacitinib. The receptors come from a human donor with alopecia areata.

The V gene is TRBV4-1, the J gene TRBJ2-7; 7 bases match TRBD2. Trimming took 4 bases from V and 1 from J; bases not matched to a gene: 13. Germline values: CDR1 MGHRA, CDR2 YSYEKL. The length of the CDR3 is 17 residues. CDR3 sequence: CASSLVLAGGRSYEQYF. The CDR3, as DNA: TGCGCCAGCAGCCTAGTCTTAGCGGGCGGCAGATCCTACGAGCAGTACTTC.

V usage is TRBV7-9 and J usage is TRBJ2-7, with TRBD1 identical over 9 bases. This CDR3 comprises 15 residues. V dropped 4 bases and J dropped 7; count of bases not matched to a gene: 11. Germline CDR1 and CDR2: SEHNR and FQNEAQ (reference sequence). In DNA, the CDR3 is TGTGCCAGCAGCTCTGGGACAGGGTGGGGAGAAGAGCAGTACTTC. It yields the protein CASSSGTGWGEEQYF.

This chain's CDR3 is CASSLSSGASYNEQFF. The CDR3, as DNA: TGTGCCAGCAGCTTAAGTAGCGGGGCCTCCTACAATGAGCAGTTCTTC. This chain connects TRBV7-3 to TRBJ2-1, with 8 bases lining up with TRBD2. From germline, CDR1 is SGHTA and CDR2 FQGTGA. This CDR3 contains 16 residues. Losses at the gene ends were 1 base for V and 0 bases for J; bases not matched to a gene: 2.

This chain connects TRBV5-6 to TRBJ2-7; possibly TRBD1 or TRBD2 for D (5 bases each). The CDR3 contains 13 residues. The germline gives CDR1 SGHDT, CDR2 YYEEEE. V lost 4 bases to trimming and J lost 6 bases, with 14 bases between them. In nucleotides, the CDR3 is TGTGCCAGCAGCCCTCTTGAGGGGCCCGAGCAGTACTTC. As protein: CASSPLEGPEQYF.

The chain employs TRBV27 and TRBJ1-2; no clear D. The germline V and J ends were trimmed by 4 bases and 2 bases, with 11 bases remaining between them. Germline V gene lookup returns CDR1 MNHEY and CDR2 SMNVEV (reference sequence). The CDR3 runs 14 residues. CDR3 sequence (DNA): TGTGCCAGCAGTTCGGAGGGAGTCAACTATGGCTACACCTTC. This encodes CASSSEGVNYGYTF.

The DNA of the CDR3 is TGTGCCAGCAGTGACGCTTACGACGAGCAGTACTTC. Encoded protein: CASSDAYDEQYF. V gene TRBV6-6 combines with J gene TRBJ2-7; D gene ambiguous. Germline CDR1 and CDR2: MNHNY and SVGAGI (reference sequence). V was trimmed by 5 bases and J by 5 bases, leaving 10 bases between them. The CDR3 runs to 12 residues.

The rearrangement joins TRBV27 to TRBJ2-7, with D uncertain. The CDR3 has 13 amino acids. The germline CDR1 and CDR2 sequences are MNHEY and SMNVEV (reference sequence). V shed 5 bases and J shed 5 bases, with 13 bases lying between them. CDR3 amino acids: CASSLRTQNEQYF. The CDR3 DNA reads TGTGCCAGCAGTCTCCGTACCCAAAACGAGCAGTACTTC.

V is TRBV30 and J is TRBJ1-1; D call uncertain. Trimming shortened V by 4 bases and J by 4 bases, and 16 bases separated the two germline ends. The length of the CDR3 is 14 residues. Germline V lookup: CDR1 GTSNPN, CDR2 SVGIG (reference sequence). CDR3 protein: CAWNGEGWGTEAFF. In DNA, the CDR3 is TGTGCCTGGAACGGAGAGGGCTGGGGCACTGAAGCTTTCTTT.

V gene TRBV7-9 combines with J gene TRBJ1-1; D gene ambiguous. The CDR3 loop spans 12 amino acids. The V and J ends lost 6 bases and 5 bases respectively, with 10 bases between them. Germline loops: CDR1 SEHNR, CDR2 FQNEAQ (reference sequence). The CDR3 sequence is CASRNTETEAFF. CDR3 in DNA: TGTGCCAGCAGAAATACAGAGACTGAAGCTTTCTTT. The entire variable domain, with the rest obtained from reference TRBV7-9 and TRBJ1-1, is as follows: DTGVSQNPRHKITKRGQNVTFRCDPISEHNRLYWYRQTLGQGPEFLTYFQNEAQLEKSRLLSDRFSAERPKGSFSTLEIQRTEQGDSAMYLCASRNTETEAFFGQGTRLTVV.

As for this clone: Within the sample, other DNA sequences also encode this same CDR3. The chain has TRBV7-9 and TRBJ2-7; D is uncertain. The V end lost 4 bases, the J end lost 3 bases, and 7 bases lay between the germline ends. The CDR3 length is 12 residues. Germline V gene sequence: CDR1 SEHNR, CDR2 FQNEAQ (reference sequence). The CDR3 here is CASSSSLYEQYF. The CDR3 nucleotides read TGTGCCAGCAGCTCGAGTCTCTACGAGCAGTACTTC.

The CDR3 loop is CASSDSYEQYF. Here the CDR3 DNA reads TGTGCCAGCAGCGACTCCTACGAGCAGTACTTC. The chain is built from TRBV6-6 and TRBJ2-7; D unclear. Trimming cost V 6 bases and J 0 bases, with 3 bases left between them. CDR1 is MNHNY and CDR2 is SVGAGI in the germline V gene (reference sequence). This CDR3 is built from 11 residues.

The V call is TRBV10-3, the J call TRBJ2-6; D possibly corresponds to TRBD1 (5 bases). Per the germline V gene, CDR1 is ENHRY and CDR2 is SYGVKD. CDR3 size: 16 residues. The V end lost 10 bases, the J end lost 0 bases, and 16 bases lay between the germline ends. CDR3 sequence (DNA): TGTGCCACGAGATTACAGGATTTCTCTGGGGCCAACGTCCTGACTTTC. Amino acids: CATRLQDFSGANVLTF.

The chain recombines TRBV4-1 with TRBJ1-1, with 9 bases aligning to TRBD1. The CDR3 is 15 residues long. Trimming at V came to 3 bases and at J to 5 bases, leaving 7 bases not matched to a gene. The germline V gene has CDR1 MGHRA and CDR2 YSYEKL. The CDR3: CASSHPGTGLTEAFF. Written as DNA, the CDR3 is TGCGCCAGCAGCCATCCCGGGACAGGGCTAACTGAAGCTTTCTTT.

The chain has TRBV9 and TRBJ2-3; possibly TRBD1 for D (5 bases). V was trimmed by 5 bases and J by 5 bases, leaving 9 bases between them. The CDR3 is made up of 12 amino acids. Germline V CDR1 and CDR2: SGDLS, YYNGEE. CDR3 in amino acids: CASRGTGDTQYF. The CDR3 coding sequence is TGTGCCAGCAGAGGCACAGGAGATACGCAGTATTTT.

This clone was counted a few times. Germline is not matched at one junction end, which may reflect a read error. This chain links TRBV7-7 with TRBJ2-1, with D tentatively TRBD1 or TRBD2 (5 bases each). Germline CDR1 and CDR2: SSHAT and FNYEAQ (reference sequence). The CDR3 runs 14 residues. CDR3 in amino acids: CASSLALGDNEQFF. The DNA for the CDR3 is TGTGCTAGCAGCTTAGCGCTGGGGGACAATGAGCAGTTCTTC.

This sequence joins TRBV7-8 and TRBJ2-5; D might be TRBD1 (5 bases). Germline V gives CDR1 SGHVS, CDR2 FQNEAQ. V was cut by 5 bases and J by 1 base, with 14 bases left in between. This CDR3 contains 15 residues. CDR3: CASSVRTLTQETQYF. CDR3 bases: TGTGCCAGCAGCGTCCGGACACTCACCCAAGAGACCCAGTACTTC.

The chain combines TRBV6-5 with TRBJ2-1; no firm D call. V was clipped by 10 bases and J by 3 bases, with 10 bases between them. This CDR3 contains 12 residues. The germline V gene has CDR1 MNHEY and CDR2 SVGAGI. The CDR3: CATGPNYNEQFF. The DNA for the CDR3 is TGTGCCACCGGCCCCAACTACAATGAGCAGTTCTTC.

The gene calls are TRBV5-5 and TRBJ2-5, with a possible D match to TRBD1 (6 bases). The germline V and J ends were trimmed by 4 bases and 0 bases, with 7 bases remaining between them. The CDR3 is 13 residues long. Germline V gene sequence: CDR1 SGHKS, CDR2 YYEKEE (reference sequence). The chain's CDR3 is CASSGTNQETQYF. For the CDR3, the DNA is TGTGCCAGCAGCGGGACAAACCAAGAGACCCAGTACTTC.

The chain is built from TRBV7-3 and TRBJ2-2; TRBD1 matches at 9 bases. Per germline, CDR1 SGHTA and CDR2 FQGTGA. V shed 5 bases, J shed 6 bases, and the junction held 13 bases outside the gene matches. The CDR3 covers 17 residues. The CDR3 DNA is TGTGCCAGCAGCGACAATTACAGGGGGCTTTTCCCCGGGGAGCTGTTTTTT. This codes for CASSDNYRGLFPGELFF.

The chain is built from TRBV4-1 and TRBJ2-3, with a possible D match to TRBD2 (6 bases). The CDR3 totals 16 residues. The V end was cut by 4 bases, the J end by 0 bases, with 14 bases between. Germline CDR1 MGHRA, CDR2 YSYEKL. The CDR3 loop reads CASSPLGRESTDTQYF. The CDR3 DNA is TGCGCCAGCAGCCCACTAGGGCGGGAAAGCACAGATACGCAGTATTTT.